The 10 T cell receptor beta chains reported below all come from one sample, sequenced in a study of identical twins. TCRdb fed the 5' RACE reads into MiXCR, producing one record per CDR3 protein. The data hold around 960,000 distinct CDR3 sequences, with more than 9% observed a single time. These records were also assigned to another study, of yellow fever vaccine responses in identical twins.

The specimen was PBMCs. The receptors were gathered from a woman between 18 and 30 years old in good health.

The rearrangement uses TRBV5-8 and TRBJ2-7; tentatively, D is TRBD1 (5 bases). V lost 2 bases and J 3 bases, leaving 18 bases between the germline ends. Germline V gives CDR1 SGHTS, CDR2 YDEGEE. The CDR3 covers 16 residues. CDR3 sequence: CASSLGRQGSIYEQYV. CDR3 DNA: TGTGCCAGCAGCTTAGGCCGGCAGGGATCTATCTACGAGCAGTACGTC.

This clonotype was recorded at least ten times. The genes are TRBV28 and TRBJ2-3; D call uncertain. CDR3 length equals 14 residues. Germline V CDR1 and CDR2: MDHEN, SYDVKM. V lost 3 bases, J lost 6 bases, and 13 bases lay in between. The CDR3 DNA sequence: TGTGCCAGCAGTTTGCAACTGCCCGTGGATACGCAGTATTTT. Residues: CASSLQLPVDTQYF.

This clonotype was seen a handful of times. CDR3 sequence reads: CASSSGAGTEAFF. Here the CDR3 DNA reads TGCGCCAGCAGCTCAGGGGCGGGCACTGAAGCTTTCTTT. This chain joins TRBV5-1 and TRBJ1-1; the D gene is possibly TRBD1 (6 bases). This CDR3 region has 13 residues. Germline CDR1 reads SGHRS; CDR2 reads YFSETQ. V lost 3 bases, J lost 4 bases, and 10 bases lay in between.

In this sample, this clonotype turned up a few times. This chain joins TRBV6-2 or TRBV6-3 and TRBJ2-7, with TRBD2 matching 10 bases. CDR1 and CDR2 (germline): MNHEY, SVGEGT. The CDR3 runs 19 residues. V shed 6 bases, J shed 3 bases, and the junction held 20 bases outside the gene matches. The DNA of the CDR3 is TGTGCCAGCAGCCGCCCGAATTGGCCTAGCGGGAGCGGGGGCTACGAGCAGTACTTC. Translation: CASSRPNWPSGSGGYEQYF.

This sequence joins TRBV20-1 and TRBJ1-5; 8 nucleotides line up with TRBD1. Germline loops: CDR1 DFQATT, CDR2 SNEGSKA (reference sequence). The CDR3 length is 18 residues. Trimming cost V 0 bases and J 4 bases; bases outside gene matches: 14. The CDR3 protein is CSARDRTGTSGGNQPQHF. The CDR3 DNA is TGCAGTGCTAGAGACCGGACAGGGACGTCGGGGGGGAATCAGCCCCAGCATTTT.

V and J are TRBV20-1 and TRBJ1-1, with D maybe TRBD1 (6 bases). V was trimmed by 4 bases and J by 3 bases, leaving 15 bases between them. The CDR3 totals 14 residues. Germline V gives CDR1 DFQATT, CDR2 SNEGSKA (reference sequence). The CDR3 is CSAKGGTAYTEAFF. The CDR3 nucleotides read TGCAGTGCTAAAGGGGGGACGGCCTACACTGAAGCTTTCTTT.

The chain is built from TRBV29-1 and TRBJ2-1, with 11 bases aligning to TRBD2. The trim removed 7 bases at V and 7 bases at J, leaving 15 bases unmatched. In germline, CDR1 is SQVTM, CDR2 ANQGSEA. The CDR3 is made up of 16 amino acids. This CDR3 is CSATLLAGVLWNEQFF. In DNA form, the CDR3 reads TGCAGCGCCACCCTACTAGCGGGAGTTCTTTGGAATGAGCAGTTCTTC.

The V and J genes are TRBV11-1 and TRBJ2-2, with TRBD2 matching 9 bases. Germline V CDR1 and CDR2: SGHAT, FQDESV (reference sequence). J was trimmed by 2 bases and V by 5 bases; bases with no gene match: 6. There are 16 residues in the CDR3. CDR3 sequence reads: CASSPWTSVNTGELFF. CDR3 sequence (DNA): TGTGCCAGCAGCCCTTGGACTAGCGTCAACACCGGGGAGCTGTTTTTT.

This chain uses TRBV10-3 with TRBJ1-1, with D possibly TRBD1 on 6 matching bases. The germline V and J ends were trimmed by 10 bases and 0 bases, with 12 bases remaining between them. In germline, CDR1 is ENHRY, CDR2 SYGVKD. This CDR3 spans 13 amino acids. CDR3 region: CATRQDMNTEAFF. In DNA, the CDR3 is TGTGCCACCAGACAGGACATGAACACTGAAGCTTTCTTT.

There are a few counts of this clonotype. The chain employs TRBV4-2 and TRBJ2-3, with TRBD2 matching over 7 bases. This CDR3 is built from 16 residues. The V gene end was trimmed by 2 bases and the J gene end by 2 bases; junction bases not matched to a gene: 7. In germline, CDR1 is LGHNA, CDR2 YNFKEQ. CDR3 protein: CASSQLAEGTTDTQYF. The CDR3 DNA reads TGTGCCAGCAGCCAACTAGCGGAAGGGACCACAGATACGCAGTATTTT.